Sequencing of this T cell receptor (beta chain) was carried out in a study of T cells in Graves' hyperthyroidism and ophthalmopathy. There are 16 residues in the CDR3. Per germline, CDR1 SGHDN and CDR2 FVKESK. The junction had 6 bases not matched to a gene; V was cut back by 0 bases and J by 7 bases. TCR beta CDR3 regions were amplified from RNA. An initial round of RT-PCR targeting the TCR CDR3 relied on the HTBI primer set. From the multiplex PCR reads, TCRdb called clonotypes with MiXCR, one entry per CDR3 protein. The table lists 340,000 or so distinct CDR3 sequences, about 15% of them singletons. Only a few counts were recorded for this clonotype.

This receptor was taken from a man between 25 and 39 years old with Graves' hyperthyroidism. Material for sequencing was blood. The chain links TRBV14 to TRBJ1-4, with TRBD1 matching 9 bases. CDR3 nucleotides: TGTGCCAGCAGCCAAGATCGTGTGACAGGGGGTGAAAAACTGTTTTTT. It specifies CASSQDRVTGGEKLFF.